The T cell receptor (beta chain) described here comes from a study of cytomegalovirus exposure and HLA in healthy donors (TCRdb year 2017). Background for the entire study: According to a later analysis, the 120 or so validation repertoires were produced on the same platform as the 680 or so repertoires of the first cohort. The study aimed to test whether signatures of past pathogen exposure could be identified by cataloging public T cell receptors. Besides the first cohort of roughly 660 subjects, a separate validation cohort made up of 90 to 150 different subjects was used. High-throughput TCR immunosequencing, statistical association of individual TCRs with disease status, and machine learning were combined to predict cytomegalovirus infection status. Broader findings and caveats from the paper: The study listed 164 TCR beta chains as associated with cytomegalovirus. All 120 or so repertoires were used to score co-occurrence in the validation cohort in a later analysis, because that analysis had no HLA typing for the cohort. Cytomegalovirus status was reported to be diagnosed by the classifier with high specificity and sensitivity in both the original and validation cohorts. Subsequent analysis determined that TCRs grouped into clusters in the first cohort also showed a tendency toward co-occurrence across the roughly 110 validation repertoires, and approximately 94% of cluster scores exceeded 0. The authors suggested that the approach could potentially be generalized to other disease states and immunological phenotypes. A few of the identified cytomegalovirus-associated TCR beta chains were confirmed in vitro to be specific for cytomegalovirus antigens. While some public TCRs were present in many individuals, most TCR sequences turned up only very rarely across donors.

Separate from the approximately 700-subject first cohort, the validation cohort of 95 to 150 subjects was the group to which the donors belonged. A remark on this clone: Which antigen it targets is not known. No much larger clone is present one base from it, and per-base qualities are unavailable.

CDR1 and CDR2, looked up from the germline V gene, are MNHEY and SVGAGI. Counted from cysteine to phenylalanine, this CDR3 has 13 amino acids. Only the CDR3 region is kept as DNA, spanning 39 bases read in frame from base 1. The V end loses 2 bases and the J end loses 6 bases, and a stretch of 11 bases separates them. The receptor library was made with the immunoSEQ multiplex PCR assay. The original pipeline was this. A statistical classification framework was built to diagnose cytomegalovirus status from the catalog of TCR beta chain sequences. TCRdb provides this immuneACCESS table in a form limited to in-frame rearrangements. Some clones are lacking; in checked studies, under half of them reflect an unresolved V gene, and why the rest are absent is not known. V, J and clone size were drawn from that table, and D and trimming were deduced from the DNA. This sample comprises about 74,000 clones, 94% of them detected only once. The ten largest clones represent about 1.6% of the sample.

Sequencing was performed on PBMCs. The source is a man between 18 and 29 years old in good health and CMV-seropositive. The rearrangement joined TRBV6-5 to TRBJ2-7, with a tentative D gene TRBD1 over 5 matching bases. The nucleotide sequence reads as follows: TGTGCCAGCAGTTACCCGCAGGGAAGCGAGCAGTACTTC. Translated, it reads CASSYPQGSEQYF.